This T cell receptor beta chain comes out of a study of T cell changes during pregnancy in multiple sclerosis. Measured with immunoSEQ multiplex PCR; TCRdb has only the in-frame clones, and not every one. In the table there are approximately 28,000 clones, roughly 90% of which are singletons. CDR1 and CDR2 from the germline V gene are SGHVS and FNYEAQ. CDR3 length: 18 residues. V dropped 2 bases and J dropped 0 bases, with 14 bases sitting between them. Sequencing was performed on CD8+ T cells from peripheral blood mononuclear cells, taken in the second trimester of pregnancy. The rearrangement joins TRBV7-6 to TRBJ2-6; D ambiguous. This TCR derives from a female donor with multiple sclerosis, enrolled in a pregnancy study. The CDR3 protein is CASSLHGLLSSGANVLTF. CDR3 bases: TGTGCCAGCAGCTTACACGGTCTTCTTAGCTCTGGGGCCAACGTCCTGACTTTC.